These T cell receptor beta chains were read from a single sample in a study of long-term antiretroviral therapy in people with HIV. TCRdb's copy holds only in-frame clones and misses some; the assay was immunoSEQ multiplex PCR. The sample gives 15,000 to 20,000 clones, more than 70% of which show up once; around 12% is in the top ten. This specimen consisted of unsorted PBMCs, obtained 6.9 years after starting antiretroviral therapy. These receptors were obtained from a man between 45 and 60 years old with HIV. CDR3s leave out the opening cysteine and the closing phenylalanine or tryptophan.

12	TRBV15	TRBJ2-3	ATSSGTFTDTQY
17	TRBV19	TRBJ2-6	ASSFRLAGSTSGANVLT
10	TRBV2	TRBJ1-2	ARRTGNYGYT
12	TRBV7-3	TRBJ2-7	ASSSPGQPYEQY
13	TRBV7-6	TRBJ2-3	ASSRWAGGADTQY
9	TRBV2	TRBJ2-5	ASDRGETQY
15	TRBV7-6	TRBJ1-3	ASSRPRDRSSGNTIY
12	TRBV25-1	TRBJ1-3	ASSLIGSGNTIY
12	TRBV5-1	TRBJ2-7	ASSPLGHSYEQY
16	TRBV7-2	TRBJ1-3	ASSSQGGGSSSGNTIY
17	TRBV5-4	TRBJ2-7	ASSATGGLAPLTLYEQY
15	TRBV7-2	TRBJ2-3	ASSLSLGLAGKDTQY
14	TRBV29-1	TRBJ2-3	SVLREFQLRTDTQY
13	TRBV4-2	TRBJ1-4	ASSQVRGTNEKLF
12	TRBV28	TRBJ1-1	ASRRGGGPVEAF
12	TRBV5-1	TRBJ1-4	ASSLGTGQGKLF
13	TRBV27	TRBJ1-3	ASSLRGGEGNTIY
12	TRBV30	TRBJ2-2	AWSRTGDTGELF
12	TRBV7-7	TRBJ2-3	ASSWGRKTDTQY
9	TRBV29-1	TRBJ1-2	SVFQGQGYT
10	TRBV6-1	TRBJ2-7	ASKLAVNEQY
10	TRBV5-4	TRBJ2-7	ASGGDYYEQY
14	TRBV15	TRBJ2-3	ATSRRRTLSTDTQY
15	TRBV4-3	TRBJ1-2	ASSQDRWAAGVDGYT
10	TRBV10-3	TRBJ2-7	AISDTSYEQY
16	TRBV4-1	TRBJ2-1	ASSQWGLAEWGYNEQF